This T cell receptor beta chain was sequenced in a study of cytomegalovirus exposure and HLA in healthy donors. Study findings and constraints: Later analysis identified a missense DCLRE1C variant that was linked to TCR beta V- and J-gene trimming. An analysis that was carried out later associated 17,000 or so TCR beta sequences with HLA alleles at 0.05 false discovery rate.

PCR involved 60 Vbeta and 13 Jbeta primers. This table comes from immunoSEQ multiplex PCR, and its TCRdb copy is limited to in-frame clones, with some not included. The table has about 110,000 clones, around 85% seen once. The V gene's germline CDR1 is SGHRS and CDR2 YFSETQ. V was shortened by 4 bases and J by 0 bases, with 11 bases between the two germline ends. There are 15 residues in the CDR3. With regard to this clone: Antigen unknown.

The rearrangement joins TRBV5-1 to TRBJ2-1; the D gene is possibly TRBD2 (7 bases). The receptor was derived from a man younger than 45 in good health and CMV-seropositive. Sequences were obtained from PBMCs. The CDR3 nucleotides read TGCGCCAGCAGCCCGAGGGGGGGCTCCTACAATGAGCAGTTCTTC. Its translation: CASSPRGGSYNEQFF.